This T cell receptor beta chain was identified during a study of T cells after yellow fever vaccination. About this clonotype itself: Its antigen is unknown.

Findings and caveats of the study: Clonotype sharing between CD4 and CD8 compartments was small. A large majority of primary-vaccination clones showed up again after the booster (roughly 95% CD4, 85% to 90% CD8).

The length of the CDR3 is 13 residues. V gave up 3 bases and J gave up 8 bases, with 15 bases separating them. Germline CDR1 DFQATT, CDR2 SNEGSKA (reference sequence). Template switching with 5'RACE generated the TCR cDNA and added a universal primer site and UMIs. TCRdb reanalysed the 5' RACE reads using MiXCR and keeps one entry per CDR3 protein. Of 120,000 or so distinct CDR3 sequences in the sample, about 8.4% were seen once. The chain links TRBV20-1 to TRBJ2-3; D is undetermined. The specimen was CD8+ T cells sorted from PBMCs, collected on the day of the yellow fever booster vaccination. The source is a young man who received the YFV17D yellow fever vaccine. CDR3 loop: CSARASQSGTQYF. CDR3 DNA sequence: TGCAGTGCTAGGGCCTCGCAATCCGGTACGCAGTATTTT.